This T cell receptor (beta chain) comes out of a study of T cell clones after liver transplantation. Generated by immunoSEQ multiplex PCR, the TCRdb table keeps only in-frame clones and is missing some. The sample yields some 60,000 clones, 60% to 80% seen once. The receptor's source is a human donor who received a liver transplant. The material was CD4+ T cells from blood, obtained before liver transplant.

The CDR3 nucleotides read TGTGCCACCAGCTCCGGGACAGCCCAGCATTTT. This codes for CATSSGTAQHF. This rearrangement joins TRBV15 to TRBJ1-5; 7 bases agree with TRBD1. This CDR3 has 11 residues. The V gene end was trimmed by 5 bases and the J gene end by 11 bases; junction bases not matched to a gene: 3. Germline-derived CDR1 and CDR2 are LNHNV and YYDKDF (reference sequence). The full variable domain, its missing parts supplied by reference TRBV15 and TRBJ1-5, is DAMVIQNPRYQVTQFGKPVTLSCSQTLNHNVMYWYQQKSSQAPKLLFHYYDKDFNNEADTPDNFQSRRPNTSFCFLDIRSPGLGDTAMYLCATSSGTAQHFGDGTRLSIL.